The sequence of this T cell receptor beta chain was determined in a study of blood T cell repertoires in COVID-19. TCRdb keeps only in-frame clones here, not all; method: immunoSEQ multiplex PCR. The repertoire consists of more than 200,000 clones, with about 86% occurring once and the leading ten covering almost 2%. Trimming removed 1 base from V and 6 bases from J; junction bases left unmatched: 7. Germline CDR1 is LNHNV and CDR2 is YYDKDF (reference sequence). This CDR3 region has 16 residues. Sequenced material: peripheral blood. This TCR was sampled from a man aged 25 to 40 with active or convalescent COVID-19. The V call is TRBV15, the J call TRBJ2-1, with 9 bases fitting TRBD2. The CDR3 nucleotides read TGTGCCACCAGCAGAGGAGGGCGGGGGGGTTTCAATGAGCAGTTCTTC. It translates to CATSRGGRGGFNEQFF.